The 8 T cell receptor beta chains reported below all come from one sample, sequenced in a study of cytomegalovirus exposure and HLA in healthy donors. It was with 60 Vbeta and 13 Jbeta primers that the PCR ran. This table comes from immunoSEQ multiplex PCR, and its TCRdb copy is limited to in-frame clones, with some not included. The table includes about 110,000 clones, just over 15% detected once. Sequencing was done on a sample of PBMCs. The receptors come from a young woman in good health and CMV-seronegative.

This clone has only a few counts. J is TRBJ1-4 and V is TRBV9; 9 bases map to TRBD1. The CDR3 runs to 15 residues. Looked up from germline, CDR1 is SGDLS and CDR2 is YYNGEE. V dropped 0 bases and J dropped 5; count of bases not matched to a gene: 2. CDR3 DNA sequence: TGTGCCAGCAGCGTAGGGGGGACAGGGAATGAAAAACTGTTTTTT. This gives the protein CASSVGGTGNEKLFF.

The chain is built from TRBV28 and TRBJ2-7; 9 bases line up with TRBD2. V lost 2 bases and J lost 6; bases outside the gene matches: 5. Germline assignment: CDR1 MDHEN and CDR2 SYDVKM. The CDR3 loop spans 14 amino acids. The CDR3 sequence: CASSLVAGAREQYF. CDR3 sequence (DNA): TGTGCCAGCAGTTTAGTAGCGGGAGCTCGCGAGCAGTACTTC.

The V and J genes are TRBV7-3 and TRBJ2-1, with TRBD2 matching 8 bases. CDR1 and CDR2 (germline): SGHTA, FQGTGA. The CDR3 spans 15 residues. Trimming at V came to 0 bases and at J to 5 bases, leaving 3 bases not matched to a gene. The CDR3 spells CASSLTSGTNNEQFF. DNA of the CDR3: TGTGCCAGCAGCTTAACTAGCGGGACCAACAATGAGCAGTTCTTC.

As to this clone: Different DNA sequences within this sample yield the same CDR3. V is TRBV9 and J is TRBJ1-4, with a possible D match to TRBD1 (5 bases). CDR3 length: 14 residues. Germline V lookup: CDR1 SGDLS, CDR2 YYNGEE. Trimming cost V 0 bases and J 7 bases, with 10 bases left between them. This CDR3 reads CASSVGQGGEKLFF. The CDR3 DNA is TGTGCCAGCAGCGTAGGGCAGGGTGGTGAAAAACTGTTTTTT.

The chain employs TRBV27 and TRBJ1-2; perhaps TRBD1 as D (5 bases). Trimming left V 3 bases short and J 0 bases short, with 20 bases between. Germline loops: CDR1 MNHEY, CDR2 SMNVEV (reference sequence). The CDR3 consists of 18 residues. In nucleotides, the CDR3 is TGTGCCAGCAGTTTTTTGGCGACAGCTCCTACCTCTAACTATGGCTACACCTTC. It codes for CASSFLATAPTSNYGYTF.

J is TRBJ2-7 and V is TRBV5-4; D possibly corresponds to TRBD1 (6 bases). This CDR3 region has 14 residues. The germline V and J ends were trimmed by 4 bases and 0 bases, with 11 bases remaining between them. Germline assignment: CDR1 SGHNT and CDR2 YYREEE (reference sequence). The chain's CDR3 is CASSRDRSSYEQYF. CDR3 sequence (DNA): TGTGCCAGCAGCCGAGACAGGAGCTCCTACGAGCAGTACTTC.

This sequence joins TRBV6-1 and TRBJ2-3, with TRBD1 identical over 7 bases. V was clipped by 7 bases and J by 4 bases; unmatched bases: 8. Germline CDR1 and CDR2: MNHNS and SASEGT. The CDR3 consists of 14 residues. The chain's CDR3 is CASNRQGGADTQYF. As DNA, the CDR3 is TGTGCCAGCAATCGACAGGGCGGTGCAGATACGCAGTATTTT.

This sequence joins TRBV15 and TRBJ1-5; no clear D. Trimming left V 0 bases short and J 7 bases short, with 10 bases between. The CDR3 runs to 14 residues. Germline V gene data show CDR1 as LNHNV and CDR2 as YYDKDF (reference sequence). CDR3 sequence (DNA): TGTGCCACCAGCAGAGATCCGGGTTTCCAGCCCCAGCATTTT. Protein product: CATSRDPGFQPQHF.